These 23 T cell receptor beta chains were all obtained from the same sample, sequenced in a study of response to subunit inactivated influenza vaccine. TCRdb itself ran the RT-PCR reads through MiXCR, one entry per CDR3 protein. The sample has almost 250,000 distinct CDR3 sequences; 10% to 15% are singletons. The sample consisted of non-naive T cells sorted from PBMCs, taken roughly 15 days before vaccination. These receptors came from a man aged 45-65 years who received an inactivated influenza vaccine.

The chain links TRBV5-6 to TRBJ2-3; 14 bases map to TRBD2. The CDR3 extends over 17 amino acids. Losses at the gene ends were 3 bases for V and 5 bases for J; bases not matched to a gene: 8. CDR1 and CDR2 (germline): SGHDT, YYEEEE. As DNA, the CDR3 is TGTGCCAGCAGCTGGAAACCGGGACTAGCGGGAGTAGATACGCAGTATTTT. Translated, it gives CASSWKPGLAGVDTQYF.

This clonotype was detected only a few times. The CDR3 loop reads CASSHRDRVSYEQYF. In nucleotides, the CDR3 is TGTGCCAGCTCACACCGGGACAGGGTCTCCTACGAGCAGTACTTC. This sequence joins TRBV18 and TRBJ2-7; the match to TRBD1 covers 9 bases. This CDR3 spans 15 amino acids. Germline V gene data show CDR1 as KGHSH and CDR2 as LQKENI. Losses at the gene ends were 4 bases for V and 0 bases for J; bases not matched to a gene: 4.

This clonotype came up many times. CDR3 sequence reads: CASRTGQQATEAFF. Written as DNA, the CDR3 is TGTGCCAGCAGAACTGGACAGCAAGCCACTGAAGCTTTCTTT. J is TRBJ1-1 and V is TRBV12-3 or TRBV12-4; TRBD1 might be the D (6 bases). The V gene lost 6 bases and the J gene lost 4 bases, with 15 bases spanning the gap. This CDR3 has 14 amino acids.

The CDR3 DNA follows: TGTGCCAGCAGCCCCCAGATCCTTACTAGCGGGAGGGGTAATGAGCAGTTCTTC. It yields the protein CASSPQILTSGRGNEQFF. The chain employs TRBV3-1 and TRBJ2-1; TRBD2 matches at 13 bases. V dropped 4 bases and J dropped 7; count of bases not matched to a gene: 13. CDR1 is LGHDT and CDR2 is YNNKEL in the germline V gene (reference sequence). The CDR3 is 18 residues long.

The gene calls are TRBV3-1 and TRBJ2-1, with TRBD1 matching 9 bases. The germline gives CDR1 LGHDT, CDR2 YNNKEL (reference sequence). V shed 8 bases, J shed 1 base, and the junction held 15 bases outside the gene matches. This CDR3 has 18 residues. CDR3 sequence (DNA): TGTGCCAGCTGTTCTCCCGGGACAGGGAAAAGTTCCTACAATGAGCAGTTCTTC. Amino acid sequence: CASCSPGTGKSSYNEQFF.

A few counts support this clonotype. The chain combines TRBV11-2 with TRBJ1-2; TRBD1 matches 7 bases. Germline V lookup: CDR1 SGHAT, CDR2 FQNNGV. CDR3 length: 14 amino acids. With 4 bases clipped from V and 5 bases from J, the junction kept 7 bases outside the gene matches. Here the CDR3 reads CASSSDRVGYGYTF. CDR3 in DNA: TGTGCCAGCAGCTCAGACAGGGTTGGATATGGCTACACCTTC.

At least ten counts were recorded for this clonotype. The chain recombines TRBV12-3 or TRBV12-4 with TRBJ2-1, with 9 nucleotides matching TRBD2. This CDR3 region has 14 residues. Trimming cost V 7 bases and J 9 bases; bases outside gene matches: 10. The chain's CDR3 is CASTTAGGPGEQFF. The DNA for the CDR3 is TGTGCCAGCACCACTGCGGGAGGGCCAGGTGAGCAGTTCTTC.

The gene calls are TRBV11-3 and TRBJ2-7; 7 bases are shared with TRBD1. With 1 base clipped from V and 1 base from J, the junction kept 4 bases outside the gene matches. The CDR3 has 15 amino acids. Germline-derived CDR1 and CDR2 are SGHNT and YENEEA. Here the CDR3 reads CASSLGGGYSYEQYF. CDR3 DNA sequence: TGTGCCAGCAGCTTAGGAGGGGGCTATTCCTACGAGCAGTACTTC.

This chain joins TRBV10-3 and TRBJ2-7; D is perhaps TRBD1 (5 bases). Germline V gene data show CDR1 as ENHRY and CDR2 as SYGVKD. The CDR3 sequence is 15 residues long. V was trimmed by 5 bases and J by 7 bases, leaving 21 bases between them. CDR3: CAISMTNQGKGEQYF. The CDR3 region has the DNA TGTGCCATCAGTATGACCAATCAGGGTAAGGGGGAGCAGTACTTC.

There are many counts of this clonotype. V is TRBV6-1 and J is TRBJ2-2, with D tentatively TRBD1 or TRBD2 (5 bases each). The V end lost 6 bases, the J end lost 1 base, and 9 bases lay between the germline ends. From germline, CDR1 is MNHNS and CDR2 SASEGT. The CDR3 sequence is 14 residues long. CDR3 amino acids: CASRQGRNTGELFF. CDR3 bases: TGTGCCAGCAGGCAGGGACGGAACACCGGGGAGCTGTTTTTT.

This clonotype appeared a few times. V usage is TRBV28 and J usage is TRBJ2-5; the D is unclear. Germline CDR1 and CDR2: MDHEN and SYDVKM. There are 12 residues in the CDR3. Trimming cost V 2 bases and J 9 bases, with 10 bases left between them. The CDR3, as DNA: TGTGCCAGCAGTTTAGGGTGGAAACCCCAGTACTTC. Its protein is CASSLGWKPQYF.

This clonotype was detected a few times. This chain links TRBV5-4 with TRBJ2-3; D may be TRBD1 (7 bases). V was cut by 4 bases and J by 1 base, with 13 bases left in between. The CDR3 covers 15 residues. Germline V gene sequence: CDR1 SGHNT, CDR2 YYREEE (reference sequence). For the CDR3, the DNA is TGTGCCAGCAGCCTTGGGGGGACAGGCACAGATACGCAGTATTTT. Translating gives CASSLGGTGTDTQYF.

This clonotype was seen many times. The chain links TRBV3-1 to TRBJ1-6; perhaps TRBD1 as D (5 bases). The CDR3 sequence is 13 residues long. Per germline, CDR1 LGHDT and CDR2 YNNKEL (reference sequence). Trimming removed 1 base from V and 7 bases from J, with 5 bases in between. CDR3 residues: CASSQGQNSPLHF. CDR3 sequence (DNA): TGTGCCAGCAGCCAAGGACAGAATTCACCCCTCCACTTT.

The genes are TRBV7-9 and TRBJ2-7, with TRBD1 matching 9 bases. The CDR3 is 13 residues long. CDR1 SEHNR and CDR2 FQNEAQ come from the germline V gene (reference sequence). V was clipped by 7 bases and J by 5 bases; unmatched bases: 6. CDR3 residues: CASTGQGSHEQYF. CDR3 DNA: TGTGCCAGCACGGGACAGGGTAGCCACGAGCAGTACTTC.

This clonotype was observed many times. The rearrangement joins TRBV19 to TRBJ1-2, with D perhaps matching TRBD1 (6 bases). The CDR3 has 15 residues. The V gene lost 5 bases and the J gene lost 3 bases, with 16 bases spanning the gap. CDR1 and CDR2 (germline): LNHDA, SQIVND (reference sequence). Here the CDR3 DNA reads TGTGCCAGTAGTCACCGTTTTGGACAGCACTATGGCTACACCTTC. It codes for CASSHRFGQHYGYTF.

This clonotype was detected only a few times. The chain combines TRBV20-1 with TRBJ2-7; 7 nucleotides match TRBD1. This CDR3 is built from 15 residues. V lost 5 bases and J lost 3; bases outside the gene matches: 13. CDR1 is DFQATT, CDR2 SNEGSKA, per germline (reference sequence). CDR3 in amino acids: CSAGLGAGGLYEQYF. CDR3 bases: TGCAGTGCTGGCCTCGGGGCAGGGGGTCTCTACGAGCAGTACTTC.

The rearrangement uses TRBV5-6 and TRBJ2-3, with a tentative D call TRBD1 (6 bases). The CDR3 has 15 residues. Trimming removed 0 bases from V and 3 bases from J, with 11 bases in between. The V gene's germline CDR1 is SGHDT and CDR2 YYEEEE. CDR3 sequence (DNA): TGTGCCAGCAGCTTGGATCTTAGGGGGACAGATACGCAGTATTTT. Its protein product is CASSLDLRGTDTQYF.

The chain employs TRBV20-1 and TRBJ2-1; a possible D gene is TRBD2 (5 bases). Germline assignment: CDR1 DFQATT and CDR2 SNEGSKA (reference sequence). The CDR3 is 13 amino acids. The germline V and J ends were trimmed by 0 bases and 9 bases, with 12 bases remaining between them. The CDR3, as DNA: TGCAGTGCTAGAGATGCTGGGAGCACTGAGCAGTTCTTC. Translated, it gives CSARDAGSTEQFF.

This chain joins TRBV7-7 and TRBJ2-2; possibly TRBD1 or TRBD2 for D (5 bases each). The CDR3 covers 16 residues. The V and J ends lost 6 bases and 1 base respectively, with 15 bases between them. Germline V CDR1 and CDR2: SSHAT, FNYEAQ (reference sequence). The CDR3 spells CASSLGRSLNTGELFF. CDR3 DNA sequence: TGTGCCAGCAGTTTGGGACGGAGCTTGAACACCGGGGAGCTGTTTTTT.

This clonotype showed up just a few times. The chain has TRBV12-3 or TRBV12-4 and TRBJ1-4; D unclear. The CDR3 spans 12 residues. The germline V and J ends were trimmed by 6 bases and 5 bases, with 7 bases remaining between them. In nucleotides, the CDR3 is TGTGCCAGCAGCCTCTCAAATGAAAAACTGTTTTTT. The encoded protein is CASSLSNEKLFF.

The sample holds many counts of this clonotype. The chain joins TRBV7-9 to TRBJ2-1; D unclear. CDR1 is SEHNR and CDR2 is FQNEAQ in the germline V gene (reference sequence). V shed 5 bases and J shed 16 bases, with 24 bases lying between them. The CDR3 loop spans 14 amino acids. CDR3 loop: CASSPLKGYLGPFF. The CDR3 nucleotides read TGTGCCAGCAGCCCGTTGAAAGGGTATCTGGGCCCTTTCTTC. The whole variable domain, filled in from reference TRBV7-9 and TRBJ2-1, reads DTGVSQNPRHKITKRGQNVTFRCDPISEHNRLYWYRQTLGQGPEFLTYFQNEAQLEKSRLLSDRFSAERPKGSFSTLEIQRTEQGDSAMYLCASSPLKGYLGPFFGPGTRLTVL.

In this sample, this clonotype turned up many times. The CDR3 DNA reads TGTGCCAGCAGCCCTGGACAGGCTAACTATGGCTACACCTTC. Encoded protein: CASSPGQANYGYTF. V usage is TRBV6-1 and J usage is TRBJ1-2; TRBD1 aligns across 7 bases. The CDR3 sequence is 14 residues long. Trimming took 6 bases from V and 0 from J; bases not matched to a gene: 4. CDR1 and CDR2 from the germline V gene are MNHNS and SASEGT.

This clonotype was observed a few times. This chain joins TRBV29-1 and TRBJ2-7; 7 bases match TRBD1. From germline, CDR1 is SQVTM and CDR2 ANQGSEA. Losses at the gene ends were 1 base for V and 4 bases for J; bases not matched to a gene: 10. This CDR3 region has 15 residues. The CDR3 sequence: CSVEGRSGGTYEQYF. The DNA of the CDR3 is TGCAGCGTTGAAGGTCGGTCAGGGGGTACGTACGAGCAGTACTTC.